This T cell receptor (beta chain) was sequenced in a study of shared clonotypes between healthy human individuals (dated by TCRdb to about 2020). Context from the whole study: The cohort included a few men and a couple of women between 18 and 49 years of age. For each donor, three plates each were used for CD4 naive and CD4 memory, two plates were used for CD8 naive, and one plate was used for CD8 memory. To estimate repertoire size and how much clonotypes are shared between individuals, the study performed deep sequencing of blood TCR repertoires from a few healthy adults. To increase sequencing depth and limit assay-specific biases, different laboratories used diverse techniques to prepare libraries and sequence TCR repertoires. Leukapheresis yielded between about 0.9 and 8.9 billion PBMCs per donor. Results and caveats for the whole study, not just this receptor: The genetic and exposure-history diversity represented was limited by the small number of donors. Rarefaction of sorted-subset datasets indicated incomplete sequencing despite the large sequencing depth. About 5% of naive CD4, roughly 3.6% of naive CD8, around 2.3% of memory CD4, and about 0.4% of memory CD8 clonotypes were shared across several donors. Sampling was restricted to blood, and TCR repertoires in tissues likely differ from the TCR repertoires found in blood. Compared with non-shared clonotypes, the clonotypes found in all four sorted-subset donors had higher generation probabilities. Based on pairwise subsampling, the degree of clonotype sharing among donors was expected to be affected by sequencing depth. Naive subsets generally had larger estimated clonotype richness than memory subsets did.

This clone has just one count. Which antigen it targets is not known. No much larger clone exists at a distance of one base, and base qualities are not known. The donors were healthy, HIV-negative adults who had no recently reported acute infections or vaccinations. Every donor was a Caucasian adult living in Nashville, Tennessee, USA. CD4+ T cells were enriched by magnetic negative selection, after which naive cells were positively selected on CD45RA and the negative fraction was taken as the memory subset. After blood collection by leukapheresis, PBMCs were isolated using Ficoll-Histopaque density gradient centrifugation and then cryopreserved in the vapor phase of liquid nitrogen. Purity and quantity of every magnetically sorted T cell population were checked by analytical flow cytometry. From each sorted fraction, genomic DNA was isolated and quantified by UV absorbance on a Nanodrop 2000c. TCR CDR3 regions were amplified from genomic DNA by multiplex PCR using the deep immunoSEQ assay. For each cell subset, the extracted genomic DNA was distributed evenly across all wells of several immunoSEQ 96-well plates, and each plate served as one replicate. For sorted subsets, about 200 ng genomic DNA, equal to 30,000 or so T cell genomes, was loaded into each replicate PCR. Purified libraries were measured with a Qubit 3.0 fluorometer, size-checked on a Bioanalyzer 2100, and measured again with the KAPA Library Quantification kit. Every immunoSEQ 96-well plate was sequenced on a separate single-read 150-cycle Illumina NextSeq 550 flow cell. The original methods were these. Because only junctional sequences without quality scores were contained in the immunoSEQ output, filtering matching that applied to full-length reads could not be performed. Sequences were annotated with PyIR, a Python wrapper for IgBLAST v1.9, and V/J genes and CDR3 were assigned using IMGT germline references. Reads were removed for weak V/J assignments (E-value above 1e-6), missing CDR3, stop codons, out-of-frame junctions, or ambiguous translated residues. V3J clonotypes were defined as sequences sharing an identical inferred V gene, J gene, and CDR3 amino acid sequence. Percentage overlap between repertoires was calculated by dividing the number of shared unique clonotypes by the size of the smaller repertoire. Three approaches were used to assess repertoire richness: RTK rarefaction, the Chao1 estimator, and Recon v2.1 estimates of unobserved clonotypes. OLGA was used to compute generation probabilities for all TCRbeta clonotypes that the gDNA method yielded from a handful of donors. As stored in TCRdb, this immuneACCESS dataset retains in-frame rearrangements with V and J assigned. A fraction of the clones does not appear; measured against another copy, unresolved V genes explain less than half of the discrepancy, and the remainder lacks a known reason. D and trimming were read from the DNA, whereas the V and J calls and clone size are those reported in that table. The sample table lists 2 million to 2.5 million clones, 90% to 97% of them with a count of one. Roughly 0.13% of the sample rests with the top ten.

This TCR was recovered from a young man in good health. The sequencing input was naive CD4+ T cells sorted from blood. Reading the label with the study, this specimen's cell subset or site is: CD45RA+ positively selected.

At the DNA level, the sequence is TGTGCCAGCAGCTCCCGGGACAAGGGGTACAATGAGCAGTTCTTC. Its translation reads: CASSSRDKGYNEQFF. The rearrangement joined TRBV5-4 to TRBJ2-1, and perhaps TRBD1 as D gene, on 6 matching bases. The CDR3 sequence holds 15 residues, the cysteine and phenylalanine included. Kept here is only the CDR3 DNA, which spans 45 bases and is read in frame from base 1. Trimming costs V 3 bases and J 4 bases, and their ends lie 14 bases apart. CDR1 SGHNT and CDR2 YYREEE are derived from the germline V gene (reference sequence).